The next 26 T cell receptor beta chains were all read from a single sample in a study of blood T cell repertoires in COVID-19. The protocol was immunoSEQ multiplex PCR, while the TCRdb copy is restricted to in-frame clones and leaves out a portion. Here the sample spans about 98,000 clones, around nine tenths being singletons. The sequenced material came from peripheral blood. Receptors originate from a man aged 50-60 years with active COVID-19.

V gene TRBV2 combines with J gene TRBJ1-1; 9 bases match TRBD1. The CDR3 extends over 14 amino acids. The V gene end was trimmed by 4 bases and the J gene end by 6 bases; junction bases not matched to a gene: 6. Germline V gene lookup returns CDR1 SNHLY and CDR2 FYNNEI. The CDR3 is CASSVRGQGSEAFF. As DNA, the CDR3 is TGTGCCAGCAGTGTTCGGGGACAGGGATCTGAAGCTTTCTTT.

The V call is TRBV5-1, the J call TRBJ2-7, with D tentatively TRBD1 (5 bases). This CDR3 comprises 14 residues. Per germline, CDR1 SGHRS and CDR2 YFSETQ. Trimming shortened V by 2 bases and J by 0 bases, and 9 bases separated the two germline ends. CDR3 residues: CASSLGVTSYEQYF. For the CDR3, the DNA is TGCGCCAGCAGCTTAGGGGTTACCTCCTACGAGCAGTACTTC.

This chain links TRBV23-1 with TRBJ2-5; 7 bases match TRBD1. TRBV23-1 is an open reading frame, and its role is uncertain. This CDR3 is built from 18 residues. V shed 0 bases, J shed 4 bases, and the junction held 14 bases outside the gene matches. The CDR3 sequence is CASSQSRNSDREPETQYF. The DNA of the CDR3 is TGCGCCAGCAGTCAATCGAGGAATTCCGACAGGGAACCAGAGACCCAGTACTTC.

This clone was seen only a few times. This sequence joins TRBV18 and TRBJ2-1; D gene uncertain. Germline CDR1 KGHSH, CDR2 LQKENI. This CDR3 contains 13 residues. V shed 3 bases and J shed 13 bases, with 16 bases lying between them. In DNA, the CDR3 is TGTGCCAGCTCACCTCTTAGTTTTGAACTACAGTTCTTC. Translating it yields CASSPLSFELQFF.

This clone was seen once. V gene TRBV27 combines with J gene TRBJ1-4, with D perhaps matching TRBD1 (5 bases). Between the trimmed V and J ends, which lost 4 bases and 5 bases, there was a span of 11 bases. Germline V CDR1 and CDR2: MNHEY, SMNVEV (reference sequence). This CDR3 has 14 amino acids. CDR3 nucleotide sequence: TGTGCCAGCAGTTGGCGGGGGTTCAATGAAAAACTGTTTTTT. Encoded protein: CASSWRGFNEKLFF.

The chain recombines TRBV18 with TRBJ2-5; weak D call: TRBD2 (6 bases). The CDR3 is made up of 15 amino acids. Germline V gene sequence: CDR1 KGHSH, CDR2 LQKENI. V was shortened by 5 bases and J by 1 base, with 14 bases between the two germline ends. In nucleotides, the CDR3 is TGTGCCAGCTCAACTATTAGCGGAACCCAAGAGACCCAGTACTTC. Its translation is CASSTISGTQETQYF.

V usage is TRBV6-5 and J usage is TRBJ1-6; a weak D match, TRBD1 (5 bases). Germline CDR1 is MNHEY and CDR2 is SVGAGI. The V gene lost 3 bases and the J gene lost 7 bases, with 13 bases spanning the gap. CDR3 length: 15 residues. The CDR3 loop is CASSYGGFNNSPLHF. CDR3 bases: TGTGCCAGCAGTTATGGGGGGTTCAACAATTCACCCCTCCACTTT.

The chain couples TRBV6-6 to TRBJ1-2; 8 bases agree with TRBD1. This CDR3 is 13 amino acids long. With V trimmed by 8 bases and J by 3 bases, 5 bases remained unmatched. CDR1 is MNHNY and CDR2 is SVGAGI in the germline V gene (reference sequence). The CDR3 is CASSAGGDYGYTF. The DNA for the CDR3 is TGTGCCAGCTCGGCAGGGGGCGACTATGGCTACACCTTC.

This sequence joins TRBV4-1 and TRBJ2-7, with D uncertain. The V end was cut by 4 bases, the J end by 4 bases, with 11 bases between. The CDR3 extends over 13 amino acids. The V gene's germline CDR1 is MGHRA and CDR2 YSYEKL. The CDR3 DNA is TGCGCCAGCAGCCCGTCCTTTCCTTACGAGCAGTACTTC. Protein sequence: CASSPSFPYEQYF.

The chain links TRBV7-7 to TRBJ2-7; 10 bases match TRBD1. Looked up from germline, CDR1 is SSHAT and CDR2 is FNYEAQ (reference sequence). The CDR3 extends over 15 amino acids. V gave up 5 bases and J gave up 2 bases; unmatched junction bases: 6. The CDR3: CASSTGTGDTYEQYF. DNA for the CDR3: TGTGCCAGCAGCACCGGGACAGGGGACACCTACGAGCAGTACTTC.

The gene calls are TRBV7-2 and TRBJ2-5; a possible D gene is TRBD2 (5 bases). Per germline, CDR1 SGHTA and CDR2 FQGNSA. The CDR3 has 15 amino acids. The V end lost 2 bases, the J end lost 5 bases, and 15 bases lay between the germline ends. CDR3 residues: CASSLNRGLGETQYF. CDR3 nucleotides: TGTGCCAGCAGCTTAAATCGGGGTCTGGGGGAGACCCAGTACTTC.

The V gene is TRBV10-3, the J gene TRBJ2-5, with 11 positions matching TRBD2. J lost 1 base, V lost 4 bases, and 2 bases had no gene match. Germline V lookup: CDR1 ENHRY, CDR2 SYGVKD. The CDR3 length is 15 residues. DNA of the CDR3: TGTGCCATCAGTGGAGGACTAGCGGGCCAAGAGACCCAGTACTTC. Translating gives CAISGGLAGQETQYF.

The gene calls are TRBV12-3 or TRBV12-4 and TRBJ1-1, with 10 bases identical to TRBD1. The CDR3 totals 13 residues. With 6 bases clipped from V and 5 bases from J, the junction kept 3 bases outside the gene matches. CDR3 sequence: CASRRTGGTEAFF. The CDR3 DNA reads TGTGCCAGCAGGCGGACAGGGGGAACTGAAGCTTTCTTT.

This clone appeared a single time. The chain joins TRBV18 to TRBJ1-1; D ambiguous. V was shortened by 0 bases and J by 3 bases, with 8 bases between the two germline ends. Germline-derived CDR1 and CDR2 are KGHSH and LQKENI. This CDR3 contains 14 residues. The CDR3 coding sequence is TGTGCCAGCTCACCACCGGGGAGGGACACTGAAGCTTTCTTT. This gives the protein CASSPPGRDTEAFF.

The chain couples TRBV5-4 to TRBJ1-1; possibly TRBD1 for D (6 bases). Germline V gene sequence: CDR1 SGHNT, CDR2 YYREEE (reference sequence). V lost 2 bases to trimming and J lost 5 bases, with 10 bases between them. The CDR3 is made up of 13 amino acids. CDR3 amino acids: CASSFQGQTEAFF. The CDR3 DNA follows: TGTGCCAGCAGCTTTCAGGGACAAACTGAAGCTTTCTTT. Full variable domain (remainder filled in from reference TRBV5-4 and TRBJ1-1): ETGVTQSPTHLIKTRGQQVTLRCSSQSGHNTVSWYQQALGQGPQFIFQYYREEENGRGNFPPRFSGLQFPNYSSELNVNALELDDSALYLCASSFQGQTEAFFGQGTRLTVV.

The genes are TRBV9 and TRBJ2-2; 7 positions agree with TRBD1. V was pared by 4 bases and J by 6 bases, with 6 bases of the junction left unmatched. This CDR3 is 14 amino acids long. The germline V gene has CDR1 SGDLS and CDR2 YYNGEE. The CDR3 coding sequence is TGTGCCAGCAGCACCGGGACAGCCGCCGGGGAGCTGTTTTTT. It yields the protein CASSTGTAAGELFF.

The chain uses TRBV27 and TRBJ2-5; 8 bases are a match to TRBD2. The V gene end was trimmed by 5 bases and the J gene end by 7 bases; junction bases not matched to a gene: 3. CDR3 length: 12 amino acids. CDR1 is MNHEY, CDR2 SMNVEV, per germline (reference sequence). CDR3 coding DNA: TGTGCCAGCAGTCGGGGGGGTGGGACCCAGTACTTC. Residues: CASSRGGGTQYF.

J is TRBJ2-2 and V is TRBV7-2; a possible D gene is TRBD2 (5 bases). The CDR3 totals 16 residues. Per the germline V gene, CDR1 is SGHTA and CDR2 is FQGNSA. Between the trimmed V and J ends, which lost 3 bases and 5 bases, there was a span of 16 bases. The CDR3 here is CASSFRSRGRTGELFF. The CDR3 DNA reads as TGTGCCAGCAGCTTCCGCTCCCGCGGGCGGACCGGGGAGCTGTTTTTT.

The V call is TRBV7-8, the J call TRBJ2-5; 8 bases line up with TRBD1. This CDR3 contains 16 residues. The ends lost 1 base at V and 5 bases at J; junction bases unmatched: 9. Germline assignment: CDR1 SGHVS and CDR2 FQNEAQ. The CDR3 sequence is CASSLGSHRGWETQYF. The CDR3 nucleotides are TGTGCCAGCAGCTTAGGGTCCCACAGGGGGTGGGAGACCCAGTACTTC.

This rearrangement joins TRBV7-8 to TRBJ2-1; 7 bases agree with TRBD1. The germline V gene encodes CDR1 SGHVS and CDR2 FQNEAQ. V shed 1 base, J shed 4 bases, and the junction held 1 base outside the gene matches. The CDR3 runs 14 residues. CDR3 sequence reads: CASSLGDRYNEQFF. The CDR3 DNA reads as TGTGCCAGCAGCTTAGGGGACAGATACAATGAGCAGTTCTTC. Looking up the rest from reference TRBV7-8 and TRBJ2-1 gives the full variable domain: GAGVSQSPRYKVAKRGQDVALRCDPISGHVSLFWYQQALGQGPEFLTYFQNEAQLDKSGLPSDRFFAERPEGSVSTLKIQRTQQEDSAVYLCASSLGDRYNEQFFGPGTRLTVL.

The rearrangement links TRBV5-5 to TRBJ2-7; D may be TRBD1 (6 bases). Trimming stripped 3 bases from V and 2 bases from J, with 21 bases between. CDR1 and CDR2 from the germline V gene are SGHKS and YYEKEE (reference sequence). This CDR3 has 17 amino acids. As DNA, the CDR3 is TGTGCCAGCAGCTCACCCCCCGGGACATCAAAGCCCTACGAGCAGTACTTC. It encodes CASSSPPGTSKPYEQYF. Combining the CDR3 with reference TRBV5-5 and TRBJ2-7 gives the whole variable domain DAGVTQSPTHLIKTRGQQVTLRCSPISGHKSVSWYQQVLGQGPQFIFQYYEKEERGRGNFPDRFSARQFPNYSSELNVNALLLGDSALYLCASSSPPGTSKPYEQYFGPGTRLTVT.

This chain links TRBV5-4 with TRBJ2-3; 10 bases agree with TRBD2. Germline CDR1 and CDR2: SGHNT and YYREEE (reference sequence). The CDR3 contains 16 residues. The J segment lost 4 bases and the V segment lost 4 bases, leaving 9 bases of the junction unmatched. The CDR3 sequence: CASSPPPSGGPDTQYF. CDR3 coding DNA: TGTGCCAGCAGCCCCCCCCCTAGCGGGGGCCCAGATACGCAGTATTTT.

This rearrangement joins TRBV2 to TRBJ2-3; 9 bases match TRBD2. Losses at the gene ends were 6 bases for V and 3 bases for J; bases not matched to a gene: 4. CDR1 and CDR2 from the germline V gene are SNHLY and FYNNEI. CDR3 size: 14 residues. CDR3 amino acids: CASRGGLATDTQYF. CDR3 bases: TGTGCCAGCAGAGGAGGACTAGCGACAGATACGCAGTATTTT.

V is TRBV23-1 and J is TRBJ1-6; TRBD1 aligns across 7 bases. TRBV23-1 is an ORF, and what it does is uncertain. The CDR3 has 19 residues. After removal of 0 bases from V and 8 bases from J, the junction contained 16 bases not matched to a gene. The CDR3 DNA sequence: TGCGCCAGCAGTCAATCGAAGAAGGGACAGCGCCCGAGGGATTCACCCCTCCACTTT. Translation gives CASSQSKKGQRPRDSPLHF.

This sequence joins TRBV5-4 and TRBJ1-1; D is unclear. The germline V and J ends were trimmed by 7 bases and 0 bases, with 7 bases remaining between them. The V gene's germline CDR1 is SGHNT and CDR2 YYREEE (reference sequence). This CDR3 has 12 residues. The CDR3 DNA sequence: TGTGCCAGCGGGGAGCTGAACACTGAAGCTTTCTTT. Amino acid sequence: CASGELNTEAFF.

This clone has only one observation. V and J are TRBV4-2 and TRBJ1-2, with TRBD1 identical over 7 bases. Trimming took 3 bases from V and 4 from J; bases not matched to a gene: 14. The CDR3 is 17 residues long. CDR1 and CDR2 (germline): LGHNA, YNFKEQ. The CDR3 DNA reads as TGTGCCAGCAGCCAGGTTCTAAACCGACAGGGCGGCTATGGCTACACCTTC. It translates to CASSQVLNRQGGYGYTF.